This is a list of T cell receptor beta chains from one sample in a study of PD-1 blockade in classical Hodgkin lymphoma. Generated by immunoSEQ multiplex PCR, the TCRdb table keeps only in-frame clones and is missing some. The sample consists of 13,000 or so clones, roughly 83% of them appearing once. The source material was CD4+ T cells from blood, sampled before the fourth cycle of nivolumab. Receptors originate from a human donor with classical Hodgkin lymphoma. Each CDR3 is given with its conserved first and last residue.

v_call,j_call,cdr3_aa
TRBV19,TRBJ2-2,CASSINLWTRTGTRSTGELFF
TRBV19,TRBJ2-2,CASSILATGELFF
TRBV6-4,TRBJ2-6,CASLPDSRSGANVLTF
TRBV18,TRBJ2-5,CASSRGLAGDETQYF
TRBV2,TRBJ2-3,CASVRAGGTDTQYF
TRBV5-1,TRBJ1-3,CASSLEPLSSGNTIYF
TRBV9,TRBJ2-1,CASSVDGEVNEQFF
TRBV15,TRBJ1-1,CATSRARGRGTEAFF
TRBV18,TRBJ1-2,CASSHGTDYGYTF
TRBV7-2,TRBJ2-1,CASSSTLLAGGPGFF
TRBV5-1,TRBJ2-7,CASSLDRARYEQYF
TRBV7-9,TRBJ2-2,CASSLIRANTGELFF
TRBV20-1,TRBJ1-2,CSARGYGYTF
TRBV14,TRBJ1-4,CASSQVWTGEWFF
TRBV28,TRBJ2-7,CASSSLSGRVHEQYF
TRBV4-3,TRBJ1-6,CASSQGRHSNSPLHF
TRBV14,TRBJ2-5,CASSQDRKTGALETQYF
TRBV27,TRBJ2-1,CASSWYGNEQFF
TRBV14,TRBJ1-6,CASSHRGYNSPLHF
TRBV27,TRBJ2-5,CASSFIPQETQYF
TRBV19,TRBJ1-2,CASSIARQGGYGYTF
TRBV29-1,TRBJ1-2,CSVESGQGGGYTF
TRBV9,TRBJ2-5,CASSVAGYQETQYF
TRBV2,TRBJ2-5,CASSPYQETQYF
TRBV7-2,TRBJ1-5,CASSSRGRGDQPQHF
TRBV5-1,TRBJ1-2,CASSLAGNGYTF
TRBV10-3,TRBJ2-2,CAISWTGVGELFF
TRBV6-1,TRBJ2-1,CASSDLGHRYNEQFF
TRBV27,TRBJ1-4,CASSLPDGKLFF